This T cell receptor (beta chain) was identified during a study of siplizumab effects on memory and regulatory T cells. The study's findings and limits: Controls had around 25% Treg-derived mappable alloreactive CD4+ clones on average, versus less than 70% with siplizumab.

Notes on this clone: The antigen is unknown.

Cells from the mixed lymphocyte reaction underwent coculture for 6 to 7 days at 37 degrees C. The method was immunoSEQ multiplex PCR; TCRdb's version includes in-frame clones alone and lacks a portion of them. The sample yields around 8,000 clones, about two fifths seen once. Sequenced: CFSE-low (dividing) CD8+ T cells sorted from an allogeneic mixed lymphocyte reaction. This clonotype originated in a human donor in good health; the cells came from an allogeneic mixed lymphocyte reaction.

CDR3 residues: CASSSSGLGGNEQFF. CDR3 nucleotide sequence: TGTGCCAGCAGCTCGAGCGGGCTAGGGGGAAATGAGCAGTTCTTC. V and J are TRBV9 and TRBJ2-1; D may be TRBD1 or TRBD2 (6 bases each). Germline V gene lookup returns CDR1 SGDLS and CDR2 YYNGEE. CDR3 length: 15 amino acids. Trimming removed 4 bases at V and 7 bases at J, with 18 bases between. The whole variable domain, remainder taken from reference TRBV9 and TRBJ2-1, is DSGVTQTPKHLITATGQRVTLRCSPRSGDLSVYWYQQSLDQGLQFLIQYYNGEERAKGNILERFSAQQFPDLHSELNLSSLELGDSALYFCASSSSGLGGNEQFFGPGTRLTVL.